This TCR beta chain was sequenced for a study of identical twins. TCRdb re-analysed the 5' RACE reads in MiXCR, keeping a single row per CDR3 protein. The sample has about 530,000 distinct CDR3 sequences; 13% to 15% are singletons. This clonotype appeared a few times. This CDR3 is built from 20 residues. Germline CDR1 LNHNV, CDR2 YYDKDF (reference sequence). V gave up 0 bases and J gave up 0 bases; unmatched junction bases: 12. Separately, the same data were catalogued under a study of yellow fever vaccine responses in identical twins.

The gene calls are TRBV15 and TRBJ2-1; 9 bases agree with TRBD1. Material: CD4+ T cells sorted from blood. The receptor was isolated from a young woman in good health. The CDR3 sequence: CATSREKGQGYLNSYNEQFF. The CDR3 bases are TGTGCCACCAGCAGAGAAAAGGGACAGGGTTATTTGAACTCCTACAATGAGCAGTTCTTC.